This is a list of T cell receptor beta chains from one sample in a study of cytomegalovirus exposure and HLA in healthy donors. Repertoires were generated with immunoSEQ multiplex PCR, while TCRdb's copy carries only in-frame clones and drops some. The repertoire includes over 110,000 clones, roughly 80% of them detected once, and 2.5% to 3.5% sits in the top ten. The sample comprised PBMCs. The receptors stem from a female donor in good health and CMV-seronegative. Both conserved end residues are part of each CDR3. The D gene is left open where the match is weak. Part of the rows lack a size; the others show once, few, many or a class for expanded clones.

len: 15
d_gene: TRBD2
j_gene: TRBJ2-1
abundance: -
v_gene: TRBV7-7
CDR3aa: CASSKTSGGSNEQFF
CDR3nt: TGTGCTAGCAGCAAGACTAGCGGGGGGTCCAATGAGCAGTTCTTC

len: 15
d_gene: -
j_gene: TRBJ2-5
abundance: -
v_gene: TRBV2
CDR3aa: CASSELAITGETQYF
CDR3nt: TGTGCCAGCAGTGAATTAGCGATCACCGGGGAGACCCAGTACTTC

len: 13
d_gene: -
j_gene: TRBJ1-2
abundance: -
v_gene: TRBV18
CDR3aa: CASSLGQDYGYTF
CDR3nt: TGTGCCAGCTCTCTGGGACAAGACTATGGCTACACCTTC

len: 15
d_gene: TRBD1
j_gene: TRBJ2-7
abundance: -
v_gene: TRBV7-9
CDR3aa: CASSNGQGAGYEQYF
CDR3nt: TGTGCCAGCAGCAACGGACAGGGGGCCGGTTACGAGCAGTACTTC

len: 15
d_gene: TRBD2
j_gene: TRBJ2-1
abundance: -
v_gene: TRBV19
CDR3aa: CASSISRGRSDEQFF
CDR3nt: TGTGCCAGTAGTATCAGTCGCGGGAGAAGCGATGAGCAGTTCTTC

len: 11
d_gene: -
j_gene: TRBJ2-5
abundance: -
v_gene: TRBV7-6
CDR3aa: CASSSTTEVYF
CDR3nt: TGTGCCAGCAGCTCCACGACAGAAGTGTACTTC

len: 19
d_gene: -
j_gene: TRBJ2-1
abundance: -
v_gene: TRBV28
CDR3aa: CASSITRGGRGGGYNEQFF
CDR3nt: TGTGCCAGCAGTATAACGCGGGGCGGGAGAGGGGGGGGATACAATGAGCAGTTCTTC

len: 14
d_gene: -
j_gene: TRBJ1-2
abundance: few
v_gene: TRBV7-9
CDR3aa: CASSSEQGIYGYTF
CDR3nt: TGTGCCAGCAGCTCCGAGCAGGGGATCTATGGCTACACCTTC

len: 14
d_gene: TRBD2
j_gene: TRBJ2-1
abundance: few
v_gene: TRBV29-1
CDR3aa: CSVDSSGTYNEQFF
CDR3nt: TGCAGCGTTGATTCTAGCGGGACGTACAATGAGCAGTTCTTC

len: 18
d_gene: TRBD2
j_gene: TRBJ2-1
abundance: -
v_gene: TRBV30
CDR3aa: CAWSVRLAGGARYNEQFF
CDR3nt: TGTGCCTGGAGTGTACGACTAGCGGGAGGAGCACGTTACAATGAGCAGTTCTTC